Each of the 25 T cell receptor beta chains below was sequenced from the same sample in a study of OX40 agonist ivuxolimab in advanced cancers. TCRdb's table, derived via immunoSEQ multiplex PCR, lists solely in-frame clones and lacks some. This sample carries 55,000 to 70,000 clones, about nine tenths of them seen once, and the ten largest clones take around 1%. This specimen was CD4+ or CD8+ T cells sorted from blood, taken in a trial of the OX40 agonist ivuxolimab. Receptors were obtained from an adult with an advanced solid tumor such as melanoma, head and neck, liver or kidney cancer.

This clone was seen a handful of times. This chain links TRBV2 with TRBJ1-1; 9 bases match TRBD1. Per germline, CDR1 SNHLY and CDR2 FYNNEI. V lost 5 bases, J lost 0 bases, and 1 base stayed unmatched. This CDR3 is built from 14 residues. CDR3 bases: TGTGCCAGCAGTCGGACAGGGGTGAACACTGAAGCTTTCTTT. Its protein is CASSRTGVNTEAFF.

The chain employs TRBV6-5 and TRBJ1-3; D may be TRBD1 (5 bases). Germline loops: CDR1 MNHEY, CDR2 SVGAGI. V was trimmed by 6 bases and J by 0 bases, leaving 12 bases between them. This CDR3 contains 15 residues. As DNA, the CDR3 is TGTGCCAGCAGCCGAGGGACCGGCTCTGGAAACACCATATATTTT. This gives the protein CASSRGTGSGNTIYF.

The genes are TRBV7-2 and TRBJ2-3, with 9 bases that match TRBD2. The germline V gene has CDR1 SGHTA and CDR2 FQGNSA. The CDR3 totals 17 residues. The V segment lost 1 base and the J segment 3 bases; nucleotides outside the gene matches: 8. CDR3 in amino acids: CASSLVRLAGGTDTQYF. The DNA of the CDR3 is TGTGCCAGCAGCTTAGTTCGGTTGGCGGGGGGGACAGATACGCAGTATTTT.

V usage is TRBV23-1 and J usage is TRBJ1-2; D gene unclear. TRBV23-1 qualifies as an ORF whose function is uncertain. The V end lost 11 bases, the J end lost 8 bases, and 12 bases lay between the germline ends. The CDR3 spans 10 residues. CDR3 protein: CALRKAGYTF. The CDR3 nucleotides are TGCGCCCTTAGAAAGGCGGGCTACACCTTC.

The rearrangement uses TRBV6-1 and TRBJ2-5; 11 bases are a match to TRBD1. CDR3 length: 15 residues. Germline-derived CDR1 and CDR2 are MNHNS and SASEGT. After removal of 4 bases from V and 6 bases from J, the junction contained 7 bases not matched to a gene. CDR3 nucleotides: TGTGCCAGCAGTGGCGCCGGGACAGGGGGGCAGACCCAGTACTTC. It codes for CASSGAGTGGQTQYF.

The chain is built from TRBV19 and TRBJ2-1, with TRBD1 as a possible D gene (6 bases). V gave up 6 bases and J gave up 1 base, with 10 bases separating them. The CDR3 covers 14 residues. Germline lookup yields CDR1 LNHDA and CDR2 SQIVND (reference sequence). The CDR3 DNA sequence: TGTGCCAGTAGCTCTGGACAGTCCTACAATGAGCAGTTCTTC. It codes for CASSSGQSYNEQFF.

This chain links TRBV6-4 with TRBJ2-1; 12 bases fit TRBD2. Germline assignment: CDR1 MRHNA and CDR2 SNTAGT. The CDR3 runs to 15 residues. Trimming at V came to 5 bases and at J to 7 bases, leaving 6 bases not matched to a gene. The CDR3, as DNA: TGTGCCAGCAGTTCGGGACTAGCGGGCGGTAATGAGCAGTTCTTC. Residues: CASSSGLAGGNEQFF.

In DNA form, the CDR3 reads TGTGCCAGCAGCCAAGCAGCGGACGGTGGATACAATGAGCAGTTCTTC. The encoded protein is CASSQAADGGYNEQFF. J is TRBJ2-1 and V is TRBV4-2, with D possibly being TRBD2 (5 bases). From germline, CDR1 is LGHNA and CDR2 YNFKEQ. The CDR3 is 16 residues long. Between the trimmed V and J ends, which lost 1 base and 4 bases, there was a span of 14 bases.

V and J are TRBV13 and TRBJ2-5, with D possibly being TRBD2 (7 bases). The germline gives CDR1 PRHDT, CDR2 FYEKMQ (reference sequence). CDR3 length: 15 amino acids. Trimming shortened V by 0 bases and J by 1 base, and 9 bases separated the two germline ends. CDR3 sequence: CASSLGRGAQETQYF. The CDR3 DNA sequence: TGTGCCAGCAGCTTAGGTCGGGGGGCCCAAGAGACCCAGTACTTC.

The chain links TRBV7-9 to TRBJ2-1, with TRBD1 as a possible D gene (5 bases). This CDR3 region has 15 residues. From germline, CDR1 is SEHNR and CDR2 FQNEAQ (reference sequence). The V end was cut by 2 bases, the J end by 6 bases, with 14 bases between. CDR3 region: CASSLKGRGGNEQFF. CDR3 in DNA: TGTGCCAGCAGCTTAAAGGGAAGGGGTGGCAATGAGCAGTTCTTC. The entire variable domain, with the rest obtained from reference TRBV7-9 and TRBJ2-1, is as follows: DTGVSQNPRHKITKRGQNVTFRCDPISEHNRLYWYRQTLGQGPEFLTYFQNEAQLEKSRLLSDRFSAERPKGSFSTLEIQRTEQGDSAMYLCASSLKGRGGNEQFFGPGTRLTVL.

The chain employs TRBV5-4 and TRBJ1-2; D is perhaps TRBD1 (6 bases). Trimming removed 4 bases at V and 8 bases at J, with 15 bases between. The CDR3 is 13 residues long. Germline CDR1 SGHNT, CDR2 YYREEE (reference sequence). CDR3 sequence: CASSQGLEGGYTF. CDR3 nucleotides: TGTGCCAGCAGCCAGGGGCTCGAGGGAGGCTACACCTTC.

This rearrangement joins TRBV7-9 to TRBJ1-2; tentative D call: TRBD1 (6 bases). V was clipped by 5 bases and J by 5 bases, with 12 bases between them. CDR1 and CDR2 from the germline V gene are SEHNR and FQNEAQ (reference sequence). The CDR3 length is 13 residues. CDR3 coding DNA: TGTGCCAGCAGCGCACGGGGGCTGTATGGCTACACCTTC. It is translated as CASSARGLYGYTF.

This chain connects TRBV19 to TRBJ1-2; D is perhaps TRBD1 (5 bases). The V end was cut by 7 bases, the J end by 2 bases, with 8 bases between. Germline assignment: CDR1 LNHDA and CDR2 SQIVND (reference sequence). The CDR3 totals 12 residues. In DNA form, the CDR3 reads TGTGCCAGTAATAACAGGAACTATGGCTACACCTTC. Translated, it gives CASNNRNYGYTF.

This clone was detected a few times. The V and J genes are TRBV21-1 and TRBJ1-1; the D call TRBD1 from the table was never checked on the DNA. TRBV21-1 is labeled a pseudogene. There are 16 residues in the CDR3. The chain's CDR3 is CASSHRDRIPSTEAFF. CDR3 DNA: TGTGCCAGCAGCCACCGGGACAGGATCCCTAGTACTGAAGCTTTCTTT.

The V call is TRBV11-1, the J call TRBJ2-5, with D unresolved. The germline V gene has CDR1 SGHAT and CDR2 FQDESV (reference sequence). V lost 1 base to trimming and J lost 5 bases, with 5 bases between them. The length of the CDR3 is 12 residues. Here the CDR3 DNA reads TGTGCCAGCAGCTTAGTGTTGGAGACCCAGTACTTC. Its translation is CASSLVLETQYF.

This chain uses TRBV7-9 with TRBJ2-3; D ambiguous. CDR1 is SEHNR and CDR2 is FQNEAQ in the germline V gene (reference sequence). The CDR3 is made up of 15 amino acids. V was trimmed by 5 bases and J by 5 bases, leaving 17 bases between them. CDR3 bases: TGTGCCAGCAGCACCGACTTTCCCGCCTTAGATACGCAGTATTTT. Translating it yields CASSTDFPALDTQYF.

The CDR3 DNA follows: TGCAGTGCTAAAGTCAATGAGCAGTTCTTC. It is translated as CSAKVNEQFF. V gene TRBV20-1 combines with J gene TRBJ2-1; the D is unclear. V lost 4 bases to trimming and J lost 6 bases, with 4 bases between them. The germline gives CDR1 DFQATT, CDR2 SNEGSKA (reference sequence). The CDR3 runs to 10 residues.

V is TRBV4-1 and J is TRBJ2-1; D may be TRBD1 or TRBD2 (6 bases each). This CDR3 is 18 amino acids long. Per the germline V gene, CDR1 is MGHRA and CDR2 is YSYEKL. V was trimmed by 3 bases and J by 1 base, leaving 19 bases between them. The CDR3 nucleotides are TGCGCCAGCAGCCAGGTGGGAGGCAGGGGAAAATCCTACAATGAGCAGTTCTTC. This translates into CASSQVGGRGKSYNEQFF.

The rearrangement uses TRBV30 and TRBJ1-2; maybe TRBD1 (6 bases). The V gene's germline CDR1 is GTSNPN and CDR2 SVGIG (reference sequence). V lost 1 base, J lost 4 bases, and 13 bases lay in between. The CDR3 contains 14 residues. CDR3 DNA sequence: TGTGCCTGGAGTGGCGAGGGGGGTGGCTATGGCTACACCTTC. The encoded protein is CAWSGEGGGYGYTF.

V is TRBV6-6 and J is TRBJ1-2; D may be TRBD1 (6 bases). With 5 bases removed from V and 3 bases from J, the gap between germline ends came to 10 bases. CDR3 size: 13 residues. The germline V gene has CDR1 MNHNY and CDR2 SVGAGI (reference sequence). DNA of the CDR3: TGTGCCAGCAGTCGGGGACAATACTATGGCTACACCTTC. This sequence encodes CASSRGQYYGYTF.

The rearrangement links TRBV7-8 to TRBJ2-3; a possible D gene is TRBD1 (6 bases). The CDR3 is made up of 12 amino acids. V lost 5 bases to trimming and J lost 6 bases, with 9 bases between them. Germline CDR1 reads SGHVS; CDR2 reads FQNEAQ. CDR3 sequence (DNA): TGTGCCAGCAGCCCACAGGGTGATACGCAGTATTTT. Translated, it gives CASSPQGDTQYF.

V is TRBV7-8 and J is TRBJ2-5, with D unclear. Trimming took off 1 base at V and 4 bases at J, with 7 bases between the two ends. The germline V gene encodes CDR1 SGHVS and CDR2 FQNEAQ. The CDR3 length is 13 residues. The CDR3 is CASSLVVLETQYF. The CDR3 bases are TGTGCCAGCAGCTTAGTTGTTCTAGAGACCCAGTACTTC. Supplemented by reference TRBV7-8 and TRBJ2-5, the full variable domain reads GAGVSQSPRYKVAKRGQDVALRCDPISGHVSLFWYQQALGQGPEFLTYFQNEAQLDKSGLPSDRFFAERPEGSVSTLKIQRTQQEDSAVYLCASSLVVLETQYFGPGTRLLVL.

CDR3 sequence reads: CASSLEGKAGNTIYF. CDR3 bases: TGCGCCAGCAGCTTAGAAGGGAAAGCTGGAAACACCATATATTTT. The chain links TRBV5-1 to TRBJ1-3; no definite D call. The germline V gene has CDR1 SGHRS and CDR2 YFSETQ. The CDR3 is made up of 15 amino acids. V gave up 2 bases and J gave up 2 bases, with 11 bases separating them.

The chain employs TRBV5-1 and TRBJ1-2; the D gene is possibly TRBD1 (5 bases). From germline, CDR1 is SGHRS and CDR2 YFSETQ. V was trimmed by 0 bases and J by 0 bases, leaving 9 bases between them. The CDR3 loop spans 15 amino acids. Here the CDR3 DNA reads TGCGCCAGCAGCTTGGGAGACAGAACTAACTATGGCTACACCTTC. Protein product: CASSLGDRTNYGYTF.

The chain links TRBV19 to TRBJ1-2, with 8 nucleotides matching TRBD1. This CDR3 has 15 amino acids. V lost 5 bases to trimming and J lost 0 bases; unmatched junction nucleotides: 5. The germline CDR1 and CDR2 sequences are LNHDA and SQIVND (reference sequence). The CDR3 DNA follows: TGTGCCAGTAGTGCTGACAGGGGAACTAACTATGGCTACACCTTC. Translated, it gives CASSADRGTNYGYTF.